This T cell receptor beta chain was recorded in a study of T cell responses to AZD1222 COVID-19 vaccine. In this sample, this clone turned up a few times. The CDR3 spans 15 residues. Germline V lookup: CDR1 SGHTA, CDR2 FQGNSA. The V and J ends lost 5 bases and 2 bases, in that order; junction bases with no gene match: 9. Using immunoSEQ multiplex PCR, the repertoire was profiled, and TCRdb retains in-frame clones only, with some absent. The repertoire has 110,000 or so clones, 91% of them found once; the top ten carry over 3.5%. This TCR derives from an adult in good health. V usage is TRBV7-2 and J usage is TRBJ2-7, with 7 bases lining up with TRBD1. The sample in question was peripheral blood, obtained on day 0 of AZD1222 vaccination. The CDR3 nucleotides read TGTGCCAGCAGCAAATCCGGGACAGAGACCTACGAGCAGTACTTC. Translated, it gives CASSKSGTETYEQYF.